These 7 T cell receptor beta chains were sequenced from one sample in a study of shared clonotypes between healthy human individuals. TCRdb keeps only in-frame clones here, not all; method: immunoSEQ multiplex PCR. The table records a few million clones, more than 80% of them present only once. Input material: naive CD4+ T cells sorted from blood. Documented subset: CD45RA+ positively selected. The receptor source for this set is a man aged 18-30 years in good health.

This clone has just a few counts. The chain is built from TRBV10-3 and TRBJ1-1; the D gene is possibly TRBD1 (6 bases). The V end was cut by 6 bases, the J end by 4 bases, with 15 bases between. Germline lookup yields CDR1 ENHRY and CDR2 SYGVKD. The CDR3 loop spans 14 amino acids. The CDR3 DNA reads TGTGCCATCAGCGCCATTGGAGGGGGCACTGAAGCTTTCTTT. This sequence encodes CAISAIGGGTEAFF.

As concerns this clone: The junction shows a germline mismatch at one end, possibly a read error. The rearrangement uses TRBV7-7 and TRBJ2-1; D is uncertain. The CDR3 runs 14 residues. Germline V gene sequence: CDR1 SSHAT, CDR2 FNYEAQ (reference sequence). Here the CDR3 DNA reads TGTGCTAGCAGCCACCCCCCAGAAGTCAATGAGCAGTTCTTC. This codes for CASSHPPEVNEQFF.

The chain joins TRBV5-1 to TRBJ1-1; D possibly corresponds to TRBD1 (5 bases). The germline V and J ends were trimmed by 4 bases and 6 bases, with 13 bases remaining between them. The CDR3 contains 13 residues. Germline CDR1 and CDR2: SGHRS and YFSETQ. CDR3 in DNA: TGCGCCAGCAGCGCGGTTTCAGGGCCTGAAGCTTTCTTT. The encoded protein is CASSAVSGPEAFF. The full variable domain, with the rest looked up from reference TRBV5-1 and TRBJ1-1, is KAGVTQTPRYLIKTRGQQVTLSCSPISGHRSVSWYQQTPGQGLQFLFEYFSETQRNKGNFPGRFSGRQFSNSRSEMNVSTLELGDSALYLCASSAVSGPEAFFGQGTRLTVV.

The chain recombines TRBV9 with TRBJ2-2; D may correspond to TRBD1 or TRBD2 (6 bases each). The CDR3 length is 17 residues. Germline assignment: CDR1 SGDLS and CDR2 YYNGEE. V dropped 0 bases and J dropped 0 bases, with 12 bases sitting between them. The CDR3 DNA follows: TGTGCCAGCAGCGTAGGAGGAGGGGGGACGAACACCGGGGAGCTGTTTTTT. Protein: CASSVGGGGTNTGELFF.

This clone appeared a few times. At the DNA level, this CDR3 is encoded by other sequences in the same sample as well. The chain couples TRBV18 to TRBJ1-1; the D gene is possibly TRBD1 (5 bases). V was pared by 2 bases and J by 0 bases, with 10 bases between. The CDR3 consists of 15 residues. Germline CDR1 KGHSH, CDR2 LQKENI. The CDR3: CASSPSQGMNTEAFF. CDR3 sequence (DNA): TGTGCCAGCTCACCATCCCAGGGTATGAACACTGAAGCTTTCTTT.

This CDR3 reads CASSLVGSRFGANVLTF. CDR3 bases: TGTGCCAGCAGCTTAGTGGGGAGCAGGTTTGGGGCCAACGTCCTGACTTTC. The chain joins TRBV7-9 to TRBJ2-6, with D maybe TRBD2 (5 bases). Germline CDR1 and CDR2: SEHNR and FQNEAQ (reference sequence). The CDR3 has 17 residues. Trimming left V 1 base short and J 3 bases short, with 13 bases between.

V is TRBV4-1 and J is TRBJ2-5; 7 nucleotides align to TRBD1. This CDR3 has 15 residues. From germline, CDR1 is MGHRA and CDR2 YSYEKL. The V and J ends lost 5 bases and 2 bases, in that order; junction bases with no gene match: 8. In DNA form, the CDR3 reads TGCGCCAGCAGCTCCGGACAGGCCATACAAGAGACCCAGTACTTC. Protein sequence: CASSSGQAIQETQYF.